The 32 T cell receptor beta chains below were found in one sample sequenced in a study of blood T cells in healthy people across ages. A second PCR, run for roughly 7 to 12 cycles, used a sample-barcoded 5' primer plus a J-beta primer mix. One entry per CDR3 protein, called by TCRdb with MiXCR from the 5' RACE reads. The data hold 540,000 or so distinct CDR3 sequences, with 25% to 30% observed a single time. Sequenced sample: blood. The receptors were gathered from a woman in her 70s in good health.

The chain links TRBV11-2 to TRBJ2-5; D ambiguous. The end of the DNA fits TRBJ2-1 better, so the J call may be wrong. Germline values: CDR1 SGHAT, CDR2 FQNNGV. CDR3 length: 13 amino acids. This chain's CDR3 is CASSLAILGEQFF. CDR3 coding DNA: TGTGCCAGCAGCTTAGCGATACTTGGTGAGCAGTTCTTC.

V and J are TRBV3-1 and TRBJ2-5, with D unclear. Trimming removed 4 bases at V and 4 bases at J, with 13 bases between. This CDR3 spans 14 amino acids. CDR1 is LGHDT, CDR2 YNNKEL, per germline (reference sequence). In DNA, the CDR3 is TGTGCCAGCAGCCCGTCCGCAAAAGGAGAGACCCAGTACTTC. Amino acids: CASSPSAKGETQYF.

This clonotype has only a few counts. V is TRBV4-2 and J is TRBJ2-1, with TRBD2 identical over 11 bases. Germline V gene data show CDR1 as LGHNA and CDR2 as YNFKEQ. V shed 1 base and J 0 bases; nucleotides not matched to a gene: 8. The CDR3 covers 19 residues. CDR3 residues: CASSQVLAGATSSYNEQFF. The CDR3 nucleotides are TGTGCCAGCAGCCAAGTACTAGCGGGGGCCACAAGCTCCTACAATGAGCAGTTCTTC.

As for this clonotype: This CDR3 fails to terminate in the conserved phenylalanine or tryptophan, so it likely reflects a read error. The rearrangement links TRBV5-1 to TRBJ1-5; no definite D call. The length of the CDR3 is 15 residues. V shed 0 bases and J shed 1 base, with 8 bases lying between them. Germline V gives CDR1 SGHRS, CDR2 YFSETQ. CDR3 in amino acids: CASSLGSGSNQPQHL. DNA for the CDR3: TGCGCCAGCAGCTTGGGAAGTGGGAGCAATCAGCCCCAGCATCTT.

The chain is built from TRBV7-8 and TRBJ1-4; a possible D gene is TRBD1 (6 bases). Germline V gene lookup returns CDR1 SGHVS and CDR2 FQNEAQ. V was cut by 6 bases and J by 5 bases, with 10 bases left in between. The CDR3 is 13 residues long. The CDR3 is CASRGGANEKLFF. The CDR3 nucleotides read TGTGCCAGCAGGGGGGGGGCGAATGAAAAACTGTTTTTT. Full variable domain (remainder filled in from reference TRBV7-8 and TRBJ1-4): GAGVSQSPRYKVAKRGQDVALRCDPISGHVSLFWYQQALGQGPEFLTYFQNEAQLDKSGLPSDRFFAERPEGSVSTLKIQRTQQEDSAVYLCASRGGANEKLFFGSGTQLSVL.

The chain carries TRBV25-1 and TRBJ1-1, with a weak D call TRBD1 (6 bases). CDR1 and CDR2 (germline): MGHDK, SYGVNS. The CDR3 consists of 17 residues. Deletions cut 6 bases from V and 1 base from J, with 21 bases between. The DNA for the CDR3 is TGTGCCAGCAGCGCCCGGGCCGGGGGGGCTTCGAACACTGAAGCTTTCTTT. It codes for CASSARAGGASNTEAFF.

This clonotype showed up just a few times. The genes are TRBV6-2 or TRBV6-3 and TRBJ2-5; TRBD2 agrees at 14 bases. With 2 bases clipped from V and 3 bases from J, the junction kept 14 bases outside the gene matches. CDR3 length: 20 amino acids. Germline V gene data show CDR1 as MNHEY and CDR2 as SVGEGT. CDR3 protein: CASSYDGPGLAGVGKETQYF. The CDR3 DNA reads TGTGCCAGCAGTTACGACGGACCGGGACTAGCGGGGGTCGGAAAAGAGACCCAGTACTTC.

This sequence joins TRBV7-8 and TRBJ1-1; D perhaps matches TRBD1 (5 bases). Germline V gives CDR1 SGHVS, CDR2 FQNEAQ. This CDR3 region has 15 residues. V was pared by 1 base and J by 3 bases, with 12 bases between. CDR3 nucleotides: TGTGCCAGCAGCTTAGTAGGGGTTTCGGACACTGAAGCTTTCTTT. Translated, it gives CASSLVGVSDTEAFF.

CDR3 region: CASTPSGGGNEQFF. The CDR3 bases are TGTGCCAGCACCCCCTCGGGGGGCGGCAATGAGCAGTTCTTC. This chain uses TRBV3-1 with TRBJ2-1; possible D gene TRBD2, 7 bases. The V gene's germline CDR1 is LGHDT and CDR2 YNNKEL (reference sequence). The CDR3 runs to 14 residues. Trimming shortened V by 7 bases and J by 6 bases, and 16 bases separated the two germline ends.

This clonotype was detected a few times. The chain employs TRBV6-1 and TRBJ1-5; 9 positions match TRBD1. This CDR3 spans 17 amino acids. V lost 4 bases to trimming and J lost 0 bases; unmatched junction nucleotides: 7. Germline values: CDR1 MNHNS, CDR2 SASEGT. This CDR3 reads CASSGLRDRVSNQPQHF. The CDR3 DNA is TGTGCCAGCAGTGGACTCCGGGACAGGGTTAGCAATCAGCCCCAGCATTTT.

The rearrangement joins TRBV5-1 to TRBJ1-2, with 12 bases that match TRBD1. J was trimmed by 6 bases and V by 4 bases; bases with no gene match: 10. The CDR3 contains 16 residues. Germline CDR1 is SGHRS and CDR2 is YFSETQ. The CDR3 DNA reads TGCGCCAGCAGCCTCGATCCGGGACAGGGGGCGCATGGCTACACCTTC. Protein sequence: CASSLDPGQGAHGYTF.

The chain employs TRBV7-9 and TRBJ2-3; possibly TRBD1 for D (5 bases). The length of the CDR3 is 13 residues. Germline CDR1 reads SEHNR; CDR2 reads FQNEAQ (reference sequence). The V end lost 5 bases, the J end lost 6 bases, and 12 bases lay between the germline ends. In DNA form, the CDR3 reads TGTGCCAGCAGCCGAAGGGGTGCGGATACGCAGTATTTT. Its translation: CASSRRGADTQYF.

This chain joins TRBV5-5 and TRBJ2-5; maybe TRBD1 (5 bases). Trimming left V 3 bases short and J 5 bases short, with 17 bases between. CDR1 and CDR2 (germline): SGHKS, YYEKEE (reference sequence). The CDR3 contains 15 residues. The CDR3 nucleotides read TGTGCCAGCAGCTGGGGCCTCTTTAATCCGGAGACCCAGTACTTC. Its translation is CASSWGLFNPETQYF.

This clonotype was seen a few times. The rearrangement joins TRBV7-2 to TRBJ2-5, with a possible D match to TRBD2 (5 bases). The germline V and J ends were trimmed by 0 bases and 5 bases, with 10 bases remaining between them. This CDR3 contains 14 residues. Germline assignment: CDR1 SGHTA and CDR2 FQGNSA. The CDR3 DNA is TGTGCCAGCAGCTTAGCGCCCCCGGGGGAGACCCAGTACTTC. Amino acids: CASSLAPPGETQYF. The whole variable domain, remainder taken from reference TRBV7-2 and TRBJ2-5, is GAGVSQSPSNKVTEKGKDVELRCDPISGHTALYWYRQSLGQGLEFLIYFQGNSAPDKSGLPSDRFSAERTGGSVSTLTIQRTQQEDSAVYLCASSLAPPGETQYFGPGTRLLVL.

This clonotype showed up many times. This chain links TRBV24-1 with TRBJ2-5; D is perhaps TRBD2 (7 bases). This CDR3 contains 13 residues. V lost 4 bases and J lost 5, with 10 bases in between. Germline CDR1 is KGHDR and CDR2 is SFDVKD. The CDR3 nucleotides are TGTGCCACCAGTGACAAGGGGGGGGAGACCCAGTACTTC. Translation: CATSDKGGETQYF.

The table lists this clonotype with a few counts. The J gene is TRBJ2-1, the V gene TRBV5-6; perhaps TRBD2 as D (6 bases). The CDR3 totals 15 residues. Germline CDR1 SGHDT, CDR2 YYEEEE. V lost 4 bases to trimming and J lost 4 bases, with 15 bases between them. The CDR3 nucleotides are TGTGCCAGCAGCCCGACTAGTGACCTTTACAATGAGCAGTTCTTC. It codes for CASSPTSDLYNEQFF.

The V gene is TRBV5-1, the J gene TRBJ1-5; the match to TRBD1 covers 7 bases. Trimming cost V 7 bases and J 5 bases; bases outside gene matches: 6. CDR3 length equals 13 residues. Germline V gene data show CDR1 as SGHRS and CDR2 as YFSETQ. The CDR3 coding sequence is TGCGCCAGCGCGACAGGGCCCGATCAGCCCCAGCATTTT. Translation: CASATGPDQPQHF. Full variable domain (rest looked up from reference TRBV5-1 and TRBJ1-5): KAGVTQTPRYLIKTRGQQVTLSCSPISGHRSVSWYQQTPGQGLQFLFEYFSETQRNKGNFPGRFSGRQFSNSRSEMNVSTLELGDSALYLCASATGPDQPQHFGDGTRLSIL.

Here the CDR3 DNA reads TGTGCCAGCAGTTTATCGGGACAGCCCGAAAAACTGTTTTTT. It codes for CASSLSGQPEKLFF. The chain joins TRBV27 to TRBJ1-4; TRBD1 matches 7 bases. V lost 0 bases, J lost 8 bases, and 3 bases stayed unmatched. The CDR3 is 14 amino acids. The germline V gene has CDR1 MNHEY and CDR2 SMNVEV (reference sequence).

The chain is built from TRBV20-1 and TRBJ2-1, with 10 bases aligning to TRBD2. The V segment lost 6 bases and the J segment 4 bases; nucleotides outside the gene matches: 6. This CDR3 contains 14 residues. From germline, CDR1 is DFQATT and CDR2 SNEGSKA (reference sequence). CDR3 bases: TGCAGTGCCACCGGGACTAGCGTTTACAATGAGCAGTTCTTC. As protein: CSATGTSVYNEQFF.

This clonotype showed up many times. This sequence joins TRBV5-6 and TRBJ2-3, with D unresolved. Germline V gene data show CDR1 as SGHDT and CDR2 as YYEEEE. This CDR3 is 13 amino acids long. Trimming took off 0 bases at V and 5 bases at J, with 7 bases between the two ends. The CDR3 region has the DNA TGTGCCAGCAGCTTGGGGGCAGGAGATACGCAGTATTTT. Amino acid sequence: CASSLGAGDTQYF.

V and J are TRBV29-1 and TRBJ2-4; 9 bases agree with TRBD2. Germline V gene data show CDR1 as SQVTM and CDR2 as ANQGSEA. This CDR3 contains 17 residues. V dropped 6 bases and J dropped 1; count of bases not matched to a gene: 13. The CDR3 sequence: CSVRASGDGRAKNIQYF. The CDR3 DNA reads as TGCAGCGTACGAGCTAGCGGGGATGGTAGGGCCAAAAACATTCAGTACTTC. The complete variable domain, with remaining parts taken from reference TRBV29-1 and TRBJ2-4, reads SAVISQKPSRDICQRGTSLTIQCQVDSQVTMMFWYRQQPGQSLTLIATANQGSEATYESGFVIDKFPISRPNLTFSTLTVSNMSPEDSSIYLCSVRASGDGRAKNIQYFGAGTRLSVL.

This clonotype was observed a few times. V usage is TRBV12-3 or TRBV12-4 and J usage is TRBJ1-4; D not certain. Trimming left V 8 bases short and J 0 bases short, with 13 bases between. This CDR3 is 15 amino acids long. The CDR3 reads CASDTAGSTNEKLFF. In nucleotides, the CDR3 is TGTGCCAGCGACACGGCGGGCTCAACTAATGAAAAACTGTTTTTT.

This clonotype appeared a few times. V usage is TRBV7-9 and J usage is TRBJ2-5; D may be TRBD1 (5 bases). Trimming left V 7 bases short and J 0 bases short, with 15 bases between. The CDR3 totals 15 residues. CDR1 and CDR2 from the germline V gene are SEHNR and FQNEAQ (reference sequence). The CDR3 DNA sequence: TGTGCCAGCACGGCGCTAGGGGCTCACCAAGAGACCCAGTACTTC. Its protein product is CASTALGAHQETQYF.

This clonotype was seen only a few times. CDR3 sequence (DNA): TGCGCCAGCAGCTTGATGTCAGCCTATAATTCACCCCTCCACTTT. Residues: CASSLMSAYNSPLHF. V usage is TRBV5-1 and J usage is TRBJ1-6; D ambiguous. V was clipped by 1 base and J by 2 bases, with 7 bases between them. The CDR3 runs to 15 residues. The germline V gene encodes CDR1 SGHRS and CDR2 YFSETQ.

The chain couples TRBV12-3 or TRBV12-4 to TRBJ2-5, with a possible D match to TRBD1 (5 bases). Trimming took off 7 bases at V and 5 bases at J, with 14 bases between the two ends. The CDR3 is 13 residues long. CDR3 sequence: CASTTDSRETQYF. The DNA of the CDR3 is TGTGCCAGCACGACCGACAGCAGGGAGACCCAGTACTTC.

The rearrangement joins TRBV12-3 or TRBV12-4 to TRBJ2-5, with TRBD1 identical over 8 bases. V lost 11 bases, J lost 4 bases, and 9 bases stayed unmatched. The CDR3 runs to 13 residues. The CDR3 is CAGNFRGRETQYF. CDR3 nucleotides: TGTGCCGGCAATTTCAGGGGGCGAGAGACCCAGTACTTC.

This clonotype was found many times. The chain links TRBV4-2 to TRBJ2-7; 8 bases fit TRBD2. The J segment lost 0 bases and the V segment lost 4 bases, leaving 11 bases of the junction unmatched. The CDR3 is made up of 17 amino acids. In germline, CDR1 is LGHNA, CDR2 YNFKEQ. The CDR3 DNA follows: TGTGCCAGCAGCCTCGGCCCAGCGGGGGCCCTCTCCTACGAGCAGTACTTC. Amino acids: CASSLGPAGALSYEQYF.

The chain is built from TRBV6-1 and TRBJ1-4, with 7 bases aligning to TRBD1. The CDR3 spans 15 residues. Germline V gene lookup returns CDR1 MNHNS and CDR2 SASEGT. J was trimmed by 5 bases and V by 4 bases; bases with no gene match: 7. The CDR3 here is CASSVRDSLNEKLFF. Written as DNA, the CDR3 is TGTGCCAGCAGTGTTCGGGACAGCCTAAATGAAAAACTGTTTTTT.

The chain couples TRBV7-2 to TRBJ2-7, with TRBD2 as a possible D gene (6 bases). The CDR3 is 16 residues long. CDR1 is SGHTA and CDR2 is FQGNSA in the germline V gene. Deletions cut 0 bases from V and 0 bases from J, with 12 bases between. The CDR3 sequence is CASSLALASVSYEQYF. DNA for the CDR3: TGTGCCAGCAGCTTAGCGCTGGCTAGCGTCTCCTACGAGCAGTACTTC. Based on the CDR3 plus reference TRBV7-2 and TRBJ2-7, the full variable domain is GAGVSQSPSNKVTEKGKDVELRCDPISGHTALYWYRQSLGQGLEFLIYFQGNSAPDKSGLPSDRFSAERTGGSVSTLTIQRTQQEDSAVYLCASSLALASVSYEQYFGPGTRLTVT.

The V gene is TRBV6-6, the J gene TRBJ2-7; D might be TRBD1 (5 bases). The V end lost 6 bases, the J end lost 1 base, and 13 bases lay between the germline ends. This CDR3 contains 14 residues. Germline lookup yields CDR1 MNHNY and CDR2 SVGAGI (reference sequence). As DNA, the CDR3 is TGTGCCAGCAGCCCCCAGGGTATTTCCTACGAGCAGTACTTC. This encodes CASSPQGISYEQYF.

CDR3 sequence reads: CASSESGTAGTHEQYF. For the CDR3, the DNA is TGCGCCAGCAGTGAGTCGGGGACAGCGGGTACCCACGAGCAGTACTTC. The gene calls are TRBV10-1 and TRBJ2-7; weak D call: TRBD1 (7 bases). The CDR3 loop spans 16 amino acids. V was pared by 0 bases and J by 5 bases, with 17 bases between. Germline CDR1 is WNHNN and CDR2 is SYGVQD (reference sequence).

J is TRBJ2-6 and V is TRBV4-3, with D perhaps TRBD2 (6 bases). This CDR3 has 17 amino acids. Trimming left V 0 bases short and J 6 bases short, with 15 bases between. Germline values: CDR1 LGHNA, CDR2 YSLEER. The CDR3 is CASSQEGTLGEANVLTF. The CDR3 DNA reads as TGCGCCAGCAGCCAAGAAGGGACTTTAGGGGAGGCCAACGTCCTGACTTTC.